This T cell receptor beta chain was identified in a study of blood T cell repertoires in COVID-19. The wider study: Researchers got acute and convalescent COVID-19 samples from the United States, Italy and Spain. T cells, B-cell-depleted T cells, or PBMCs supplied cDNA or gDNA.

As originally analysed: How many nucleated cells were present was estimated from reference gene primer amplification. Libraries were prepared by immunoSEQ multiplex PCR; TCRdb keeps only in-frame clonotypes and omits some of them. The D gene and trimming were derived from the DNA, and the V and J assignments and clone size from that table. The sample consists of about 98,000 clones, more than 60% of them appearing once. The CDR3 covers 16 residues. V shed 0 bases, J shed 5 bases, and the junction held 4 bases outside the gene matches. Per the germline V gene, CDR1 is MNHEY and CDR2 is SVGAGI. The receptor's source is a man aged 65-85 years with acute or convalescent COVID-19. Sample: peripheral blood. This sequence joins TRBV6-5 and TRBJ2-1; 10 nucleotides line up with TRBD2. DNA for the CDR3: TGTGCCAGCAGTTACTCCCGGACTAGCGGCCACAATGAGCAGTTCTTC. This gives the protein CASSYSRTSGHNEQFF.